The entry that follows covers one T cell receptor (beta chain) sequence. This record belongs to a study of technical replicates of blood from a few donors. Using immunoSEQ multiplex PCR, the repertoire was profiled, and TCRdb retains in-frame clones only, with some absent. The sample includes nearly 90,000 clones, 85% to 95% of them seen just once. Germline CDR1 is LNHDA and CDR2 is SQIVND (reference sequence). The length of the CDR3 is 18 residues. Trimming cost V 3 bases and J 0 bases, with 20 bases left between them. The V call is TRBV19, the J call TRBJ1-1, with TRBD1 as a possible D gene (6 bases). Sequencing was carried out using T cells isolated from PBMCs. This receptor was taken from a human donor in good health. The CDR3 spells CASSIMGVGAFMNTEAFF. As DNA, the CDR3 is TGTGCCAGTAGTATTATGGGCGTGGGGGCTTTTATGAACACTGAAGCTTTCTTT.